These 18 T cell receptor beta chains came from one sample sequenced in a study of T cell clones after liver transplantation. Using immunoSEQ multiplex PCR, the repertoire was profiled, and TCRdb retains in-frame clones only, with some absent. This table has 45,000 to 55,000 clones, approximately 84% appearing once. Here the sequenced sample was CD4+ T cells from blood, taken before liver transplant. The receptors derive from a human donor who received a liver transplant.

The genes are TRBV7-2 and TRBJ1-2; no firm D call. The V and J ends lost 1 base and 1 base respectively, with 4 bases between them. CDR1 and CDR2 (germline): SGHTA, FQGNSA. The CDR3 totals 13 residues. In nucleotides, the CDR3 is TGTGCCAGCAGCTTAGGGGTTAACTATGGCTACACCTTC. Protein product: CASSLGVNYGYTF.

The CDR3 here is CASSQEETGGRRGYTF. For the CDR3, the DNA is TGCGCCAGCAGCCAAGAAGAGACAGGGGGACGTAGGGGCTACACCTTC. V and J are TRBV4-1 and TRBJ1-2, with 9 bases aligning to TRBD1. Looked up from germline, CDR1 is MGHRA and CDR2 is YSYEKL. The CDR3 has 16 amino acids. V gave up 0 bases and J gave up 8 bases; unmatched junction bases: 10.

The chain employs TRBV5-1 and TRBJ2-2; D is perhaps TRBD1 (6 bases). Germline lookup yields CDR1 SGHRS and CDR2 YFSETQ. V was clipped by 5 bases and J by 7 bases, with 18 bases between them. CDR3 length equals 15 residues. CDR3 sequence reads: CASRTGTLRGGELFF. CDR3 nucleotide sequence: TGCGCCAGCAGAACAGGGACACTCAGGGGCGGGGAGCTGTTTTTT. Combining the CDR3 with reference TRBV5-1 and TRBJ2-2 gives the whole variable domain KAGVTQTPRYLIKTRGQQVTLSCSPISGHRSVSWYQQTPGQGLQFLFEYFSETQRNKGNFPGRFSGRQFSNSRSEMNVSTLELGDSALYLCASRTGTLRGGELFFGEGSRLTVL.

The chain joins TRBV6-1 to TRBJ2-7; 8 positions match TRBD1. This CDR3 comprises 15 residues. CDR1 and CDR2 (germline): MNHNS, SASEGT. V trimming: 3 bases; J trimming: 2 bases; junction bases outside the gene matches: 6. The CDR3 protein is CASSDPGQVPYEQYF. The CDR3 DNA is TGTGCCAGCAGTGATCCGGGACAGGTCCCCTACGAGCAGTACTTC.

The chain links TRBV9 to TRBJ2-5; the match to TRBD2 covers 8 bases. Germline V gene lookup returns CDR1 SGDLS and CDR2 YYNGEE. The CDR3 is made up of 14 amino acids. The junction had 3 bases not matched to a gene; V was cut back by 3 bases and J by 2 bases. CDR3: CASSARGGQETQYF. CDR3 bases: TGTGCCAGCAGCGCCCGGGGGGGGCAAGAGACCCAGTACTTC.

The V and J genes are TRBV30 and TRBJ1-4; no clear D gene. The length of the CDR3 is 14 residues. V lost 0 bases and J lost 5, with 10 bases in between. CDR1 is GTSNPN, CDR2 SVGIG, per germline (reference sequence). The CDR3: CAWSVSQMNEKLFF. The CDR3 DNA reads TGTGCCTGGAGTGTCAGCCAGATGAATGAAAAACTGTTTTTT.

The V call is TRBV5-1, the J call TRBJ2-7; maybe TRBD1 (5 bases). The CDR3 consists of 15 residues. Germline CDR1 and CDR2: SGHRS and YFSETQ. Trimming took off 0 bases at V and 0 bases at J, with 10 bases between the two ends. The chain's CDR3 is CASSLGQPNSYEQYF. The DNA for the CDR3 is TGCGCCAGCAGCTTGGGACAGCCGAACTCCTACGAGCAGTACTTC.

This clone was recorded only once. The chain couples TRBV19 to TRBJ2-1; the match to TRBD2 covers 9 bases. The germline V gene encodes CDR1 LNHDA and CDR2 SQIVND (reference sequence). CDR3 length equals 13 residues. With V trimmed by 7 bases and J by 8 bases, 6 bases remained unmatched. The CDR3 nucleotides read TGTGCCAGTACTAGCGGGGTCAGCGATGAGCAGTTCTTC. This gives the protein CASTSGVSDEQFF.

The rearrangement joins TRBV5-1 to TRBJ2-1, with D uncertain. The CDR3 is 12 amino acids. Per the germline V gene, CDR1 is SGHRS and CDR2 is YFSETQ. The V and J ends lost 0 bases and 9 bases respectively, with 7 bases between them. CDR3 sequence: CASSLGLGEQFF. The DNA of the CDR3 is TGCGCCAGCAGCTTGGGACTTGGTGAGCAGTTCTTC. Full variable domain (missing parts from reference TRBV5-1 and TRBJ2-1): KAGVTQTPRYLIKTRGQQVTLSCSPISGHRSVSWYQQTPGQGLQFLFEYFSETQRNKGNFPGRFSGRQFSNSRSEMNVSTLELGDSALYLCASSLGLGEQFFGPGTRLTVL.

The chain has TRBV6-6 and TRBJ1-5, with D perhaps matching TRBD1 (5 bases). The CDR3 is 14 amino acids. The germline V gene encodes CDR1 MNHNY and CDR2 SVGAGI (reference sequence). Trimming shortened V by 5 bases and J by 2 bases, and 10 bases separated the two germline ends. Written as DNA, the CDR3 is TGTGCCAGCAGTAAACAGGCGGGCAATCAGCCCCAGCATTTT. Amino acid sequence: CASSKQAGNQPQHF.

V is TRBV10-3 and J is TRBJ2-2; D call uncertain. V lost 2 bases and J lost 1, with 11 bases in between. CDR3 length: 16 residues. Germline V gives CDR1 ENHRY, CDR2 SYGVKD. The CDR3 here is CAISETFAENTGELFF. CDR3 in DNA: TGTGCCATCAGTGAGACGTTTGCGGAGAACACCGGGGAGCTGTTTTTT.

The CDR3 loop is CASSLGGGSQETQYF. DNA for the CDR3: TGTGCCTCCTCCCTGGGTGGGGGATCTCAAGAGACCCAGTACTTC. The gene calls are TRBV5-4 and TRBJ2-5; either TRBD1 or TRBD2 may fit D (5 bases each). This CDR3 comprises 15 residues. Per the germline V gene, CDR1 is SGHNT and CDR2 is YYREEE (reference sequence). Trimming shortened V by 10 bases and J by 2 bases, and 21 bases separated the two germline ends.

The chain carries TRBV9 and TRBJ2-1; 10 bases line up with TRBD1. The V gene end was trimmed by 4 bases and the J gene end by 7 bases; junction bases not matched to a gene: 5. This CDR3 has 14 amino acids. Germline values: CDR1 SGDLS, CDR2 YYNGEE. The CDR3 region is CASSSWTGGNEQFF. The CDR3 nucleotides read TGTGCCAGCAGCTCATGGACAGGGGGGAATGAGCAGTTCTTC. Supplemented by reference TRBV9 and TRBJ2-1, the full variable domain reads DSGVTQTPKHLITATGQRVTLRCSPRSGDLSVYWYQQSLDQGLQFLIQYYNGEERAKGNILERFSAQQFPDLHSELNLSSLELGDSALYFCASSSWTGGNEQFFGPGTRLTVL.

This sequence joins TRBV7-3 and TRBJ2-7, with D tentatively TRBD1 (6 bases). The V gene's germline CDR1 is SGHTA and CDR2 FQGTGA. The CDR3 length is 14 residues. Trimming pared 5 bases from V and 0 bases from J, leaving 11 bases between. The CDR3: CASSARQDSYEQYF. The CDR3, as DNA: TGTGCCAGCAGCGCCCGACAGGACTCCTACGAGCAGTACTTC.

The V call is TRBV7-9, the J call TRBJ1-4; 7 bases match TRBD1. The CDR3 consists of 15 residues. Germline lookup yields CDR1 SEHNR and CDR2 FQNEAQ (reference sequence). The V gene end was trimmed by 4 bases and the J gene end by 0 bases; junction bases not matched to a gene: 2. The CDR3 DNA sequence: TGTGCCAGCAGCTATGGACAGGCAACTAATGAAAAACTGTTTTTT. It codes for CASSYGQATNEKLFF. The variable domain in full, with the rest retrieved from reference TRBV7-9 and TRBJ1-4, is DTGVSQNPRHKITKRGQNVTFRCDPISEHNRLYWYRQTLGQGPEFLTYFQNEAQLEKSRLLSDRFSAERPKGSFSTLEIQRTEQGDSAMYLCASSYGQATNEKLFFGSGTQLSVL.

The CDR3 region is CASSYTLQGGNYEQYF. CDR3 nucleotides: TGTGCCAGCAGTTACACCTTACAGGGAGGGAACTACGAGCAGTACTTC. J is TRBJ2-7 and V is TRBV6-5; D is perhaps TRBD2 (7 bases). V was trimmed by 2 bases and J by 3 bases, leaving 17 bases between them. The V gene's germline CDR1 is MNHEY and CDR2 SVGAGI. CDR3 length equals 16 residues.

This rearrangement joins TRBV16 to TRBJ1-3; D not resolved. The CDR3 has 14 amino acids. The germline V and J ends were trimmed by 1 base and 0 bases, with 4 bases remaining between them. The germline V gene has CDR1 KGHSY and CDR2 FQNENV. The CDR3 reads CASSQFSSGNTIYF. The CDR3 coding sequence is TGTGCCAGCAGCCAATTCAGCTCTGGAAACACCATATATTTT.

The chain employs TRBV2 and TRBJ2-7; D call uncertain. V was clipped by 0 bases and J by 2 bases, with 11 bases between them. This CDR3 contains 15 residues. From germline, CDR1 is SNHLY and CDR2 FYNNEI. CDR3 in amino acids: CASSEAKVQAYEQYF. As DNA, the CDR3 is TGTGCCAGCAGTGAAGCGAAGGTGCAGGCCTACGAGCAGTACTTC.